This passage covers 26 T cell receptor beta chains from one sample sequenced in a study of blood T cell repertoires in COVID-19. Clones were sequenced by immunoSEQ multiplex PCR, and TCRdb holds only the in-frame ones, with some missing. The sample lists under 100,000 clones, approximately 92% seen once, with about 6.3% in the top ten. What was sequenced was peripheral blood. Source of these receptors: a woman aged 60-75 years with active COVID-19.

J is TRBJ1-1 and V is TRBV7-6; no clear D. This CDR3 contains 13 residues. The V end lost 0 bases, the J end lost 11 bases, and 13 bases lay between the germline ends. Germline V gene lookup returns CDR1 SGHVS and CDR2 FNYEAQ. This CDR3 reads CASSLASDSAAFF. CDR3 sequence (DNA): TGTGCCAGCAGCTTAGCCAGCGACTCTGCCGCTTTCTTT.

The gene calls are TRBV2 and TRBJ2-7, with 10 bases that match TRBD2. The CDR3 is made up of 15 amino acids. With V trimmed by 7 bases and J by 0 bases, 6 bases remained unmatched. Looked up from germline, CDR1 is SNHLY and CDR2 is FYNNEI. CDR3 sequence: CASIDLAGVSYEQYF. CDR3 sequence (DNA): TGTGCCAGCATTGATCTAGCGGGAGTCTCCTACGAGCAGTACTTC.

The rearrangement links TRBV27 to TRBJ1-1; D perhaps matches TRBD1 (6 bases). This CDR3 comprises 13 residues. Germline CDR1 and CDR2: MNHEY and SMNVEV (reference sequence). V was clipped by 6 bases and J by 4 bases, with 12 bases between them. This chain's CDR3 is CASRQGESTEAFF. The DNA of the CDR3 is TGTGCCAGCAGACAGGGAGAGAGCACTGAAGCTTTCTTT.

This rearrangement joins TRBV6-5 to TRBJ2-7; 8 positions agree with TRBD1. After removal of 6 bases from V and 0 bases from J, the junction contained 7 bases not matched to a gene. Germline loops: CDR1 MNHEY, CDR2 SVGAGI. The CDR3 totals 15 residues. CDR3 nucleotide sequence: TGTGCCAGCAGGAGATCCGGGACAGGCTCCTACGAGCAGTACTTC. This sequence encodes CASRRSGTGSYEQYF.

The chain is built from TRBV7-2 and TRBJ1-6; 9 positions agree with TRBD1. Germline V gives CDR1 SGHTA, CDR2 FQGNSA. The CDR3 is 15 amino acids. The V gene end was trimmed by 5 bases and the J gene end by 9 bases; junction bases not matched to a gene: 8. The CDR3 DNA reads TGTGCCAGCAGCAATCAACAGGGGGCTGGTTCACCCCTCCACTTT. Translation: CASSNQQGAGSPLHF.

The genes are TRBV5-4 and TRBJ1-6, with D possibly TRBD1 on 6 matching bases. CDR1 SGHNT and CDR2 YYREEE come from the germline V gene (reference sequence). Trimming removed 5 bases at V and 6 bases at J, with 12 bases between. The CDR3 is 14 residues long. CDR3 amino acids: CASRPQGSNSPLHF. In nucleotides, the CDR3 is TGTGCCAGCAGGCCTCAGGGGTCTAATTCACCCCTCCACTTT. Complete variable domain (other parts from reference TRBV5-4 and TRBJ1-6): ETGVTQSPTHLIKTRGQQVTLRCSSQSGHNTVSWYQQALGQGPQFIFQYYREEENGRGNFPPRFSGLQFPNYSSELNVNALELDDSALYLCASRPQGSNSPLHFGNGTRLTVT.

This clone is a singleton in its sample. The rearrangement links TRBV7-9 to TRBJ2-5; D possibly corresponds to TRBD1 (6 bases). The germline V gene has CDR1 SEHNR and CDR2 FQNEAQ (reference sequence). The CDR3 is made up of 17 amino acids. V lost 1 base and J lost 3, with 18 bases in between. CDR3: CASSLVGGRSDEETQYF. CDR3 DNA sequence: TGTGCCAGCAGCTTAGTTGGGGGCCGCTCGGACGAAGAGACCCAGTACTTC.

This clone came up once. The chain couples TRBV30 to TRBJ1-3; no reliable D call. V dropped 2 bases and J dropped 0 bases, with 14 bases sitting between them. The length of the CDR3 is 16 residues. Germline loops: CDR1 GTSNPN, CDR2 SVGIG (reference sequence). The CDR3 spells CAWSYRGIYSGNTIYF. CDR3 DNA: TGTGCCTGGAGTTACCGAGGGATTTACTCTGGAAACACCATATATTTT.

The genes are TRBV4-1 and TRBJ1-1; 7 positions agree with TRBD1. V shed 1 base and J 5 bases; nucleotides not matched to a gene: 10. Germline CDR1 MGHRA, CDR2 YSYEKL. This CDR3 has 16 amino acids. The CDR3 spells CASSQVEGARSTEAFF. The DNA of the CDR3 is TGCGCCAGCAGCCAAGTCGAGGGGGCGCGGAGTACTGAAGCTTTCTTT.

The chain carries TRBV7-9 and TRBJ2-1, with D perhaps TRBD2 (5 bases). CDR3 length: 15 amino acids. V was shortened by 5 bases and J by 2 bases, with 13 bases between the two germline ends. In germline, CDR1 is SEHNR, CDR2 FQNEAQ (reference sequence). CDR3 sequence: CASSAGVLTYNEQFF. CDR3 nucleotides: TGTGCCAGCAGCGCCGGGGTACTCACCTACAATGAGCAGTTCTTC.

This chain links TRBV5-4 with TRBJ2-2, with D possibly matching TRBD2 (6 bases). Germline V gene sequence: CDR1 SGHNT, CDR2 YYREEE (reference sequence). Between the trimmed V and J ends, which lost 4 bases and 3 bases, there was a span of 13 bases. The CDR3 runs 15 residues. Here the CDR3 reads CASSPTRTDTGELFF. The CDR3 DNA follows: TGTGCCAGCAGCCCGACTAGGACCGACACCGGGGAGCTGTTTTTT.

The chain has TRBV5-1 and TRBJ2-7; 7 nucleotides line up with TRBD1. This CDR3 spans 14 amino acids. V dropped 4 bases and J dropped 6; count of bases not matched to a gene: 10. In germline, CDR1 is SGHRS, CDR2 YFSETQ. The CDR3 region has the DNA TGCGCCAGCAGCCAAGGACAGGCAATCCTCGAGCAGTACTTC. It yields the protein CASSQGQAILEQYF.

This chain uses TRBV6-2 or TRBV6-3 with TRBJ2-3; the match to TRBD2 covers 7 bases. The CDR3 covers 12 residues. V was pared by 5 bases and J by 10 bases, with 6 bases of the junction left unmatched. Germline V lookup: CDR1 MNHEY, CDR2 SVGEGT. The CDR3 sequence is CASSTTSPAQYF. CDR3 in DNA: TGTGCCAGCAGTACGACTAGCCCGGCGCAGTATTTT.

J is TRBJ2-2 and V is TRBV10-3; a possible D gene is TRBD2 (6 bases). There are 15 residues in the CDR3. In germline, CDR1 is ENHRY, CDR2 SYGVKD. The V gene lost 7 bases and the J gene lost 4 bases, with 16 bases spanning the gap. The CDR3 sequence is CAIKAITGATGELFF. DNA of the CDR3: TGTGCCATCAAAGCGATAACGGGAGCCACCGGGGAGCTGTTTTTT.

The chain uses TRBV11-1 and TRBJ2-7, with 7 bases matching TRBD2. The junction had 13 bases not matched to a gene; V was cut back by 5 bases and J by 3 bases. CDR1 and CDR2 (germline): SGHAT, FQDESV (reference sequence). The length of the CDR3 is 16 residues. The CDR3 spells CASSQRITSERYEQYF. The DNA of the CDR3 is TGTGCCAGCAGCCAGCGAATTACTAGCGAACGCTACGAGCAGTACTTC.

This rearrangement joins TRBV10-3 to TRBJ2-2, with TRBD2 matching over 9 bases. CDR1 and CDR2 (germline): ENHRY, SYGVKD. There are 16 residues in the CDR3. The J segment lost 5 bases and the V segment lost 4 bases, leaving 8 bases of the junction unmatched. The CDR3 DNA reads TGTGCCATCAGTGTGACTAGCGGCTCTTCTACCGGGGAGCTGTTTTTT. This translates into CAISVTSGSSTGELFF.

The chain joins TRBV7-9 to TRBJ2-5; D unresolved. Germline V lookup: CDR1 SEHNR, CDR2 FQNEAQ (reference sequence). The CDR3 has 14 amino acids. V was shortened by 1 base and J by 4 bases, with 10 bases between the two germline ends. The CDR3: CASSLERSGETQYF. The CDR3 DNA sequence: TGTGCCAGCAGCTTAGAGCGATCCGGAGAGACCCAGTACTTC. Full variable domain (remainder filled in from reference TRBV7-9 and TRBJ2-5): DTGVSQNPRHKITKRGQNVTFRCDPISEHNRLYWYRQTLGQGPEFLTYFQNEAQLEKSRLLSDRFSAERPKGSFSTLEIQRTEQGDSAMYLCASSLERSGETQYFGPGTRLLVL.

V is TRBV6-1 and J is TRBJ2-5; TRBD2 matches 13 bases. Germline V lookup: CDR1 MNHNS, CDR2 SASEGT. The CDR3 sequence is 16 residues long. The V and J ends lost 4 bases and 1 base, in that order; junction bases with no gene match: 3. DNA for the CDR3: TGTGCCAGCAGTGGGACTAGCGGGGGCACCCAAGAGACCCAGTACTTC. It is translated as CASSGTSGGTQETQYF.

A note on this clone: Germline is not matched at one junction end, which may reflect a read error. V gene TRBV2 combines with J gene TRBJ1-1; D gene unclear. The length of the CDR3 is 12 residues. Germline values: CDR1 SNHLY, CDR2 FYNNEI. The CDR3 nucleotides are TGTGCCGGCAGTGAAACGGGAGGGGAAGCTTTCTTT. Residues: CAGSETGGEAFF.

The rearrangement joins TRBV10-2 to TRBJ2-1; no clear D gene. The V and J ends lost 6 bases and 3 bases respectively, with 6 bases between them. CDR3 length: 12 residues. Germline V lookup: CDR1 WSHSY, CDR2 SAAADI. The CDR3 loop is CASSTVYNEQFF. The CDR3 coding sequence is TGCGCCAGCAGCACGGTCTACAATGAGCAGTTCTTC.

J is TRBJ2-3 and V is TRBV28; 7 positions match TRBD1. Germline CDR1 reads MDHEN; CDR2 reads SYDVKM. Germline trimming cut 0 bases from V and 6 bases from J; bases unmatched to any gene: 9. The CDR3 totals 16 residues. CDR3 DNA: TGTGCCAGCAGTTTATGGCTAGCAGGGGGAGACGATACGCAGTATTTT. Protein product: CASSLWLAGGDDTQYF. Combining the CDR3 with reference TRBV28 and TRBJ2-3 gives the whole variable domain DVKVTQSSRYLVKRTGEKVFLECVQDMDHENMFWYRQDPGLGLRLIYFSYDVKMKEKGDIPEGYSVSREKKERFSLILESASTNQTSMYLCASSLWLAGGDDTQYFGPGTRLTVL.

The CDR3 loop is CASSSQGGGSTASYNEQFF. CDR3 sequence (DNA): TGTGCCAGCAGCTCCCAAGGGGGGGGCTCTACCGCCTCCTACAATGAGCAGTTCTTC. The chain couples TRBV7-9 to TRBJ2-1, with a tentative D call TRBD2 (7 bases). The germline V gene encodes CDR1 SEHNR and CDR2 FQNEAQ (reference sequence). The germline V and J ends were trimmed by 4 bases and 0 bases, with 22 bases remaining between them. The CDR3 runs to 19 residues.

The chain joins TRBV11-2 to TRBJ2-1; 9 nucleotides match TRBD2. V dropped 3 bases and J dropped 7; count of bases not matched to a gene: 10. The CDR3 loop spans 16 amino acids. The germline V gene encodes CDR1 SGHAT and CDR2 FQNNGV. The CDR3 loop is CASSFTGGRAGNEQFF. CDR3 DNA: TGTGCCAGCAGCTTTACTGGCGGGAGGGCGGGGAATGAGCAGTTCTTC.

This chain connects TRBV4-2 to TRBJ1-4, with a tentative D call TRBD1 (5 bases). Germline loops: CDR1 LGHNA, CDR2 YNFKEQ. This CDR3 spans 16 amino acids. V dropped 1 base and J dropped 7 bases, with 16 bases sitting between them. The CDR3 bases are TGTGCCAGCAGCCAAGGAAGACAGCCCCCGAGTGAAAAACTGTTTTTT. Protein product: CASSQGRQPPSEKLFF.

The V call is TRBV11-2, the J call TRBJ1-4; D remains unclear. Germline V gene sequence: CDR1 SGHAT, CDR2 FQNNGV. The V gene lost 4 bases and the J gene lost 3 bases, with 12 bases spanning the gap. The CDR3 sequence is 15 residues long. This CDR3 reads CASSSRGGANEKLFF. CDR3 nucleotides: TGTGCCAGCAGCTCTAGAGGAGGTGCTAATGAAAAACTGTTTTTT. The whole variable domain, filled in from reference TRBV11-2 and TRBJ1-4, reads EAGVAQSPRYKIIEKRQSVAFWCNPISGHATLYWYQQILGQGPKLLIQFQNNGVVDDSQLPKDRFSAERLKGVDSTLKIQPAKLEDSAVYLCASSSRGGANEKLFFGSGTQLSVL.

This chain joins TRBV7-3 and TRBJ2-2; D is unresolved. The CDR3 runs 14 residues. V gave up 5 bases and J gave up 6 bases, with 13 bases separating them. Germline V gene data show CDR1 as SGHTA and CDR2 as FQGTGA. The CDR3 DNA follows: TGTGCCAGCAGCCCAACCCCAGGCCCCGGGGAGCTGTTTTTT. It translates to CASSPTPGPGELFF. Full variable domain (outside the CDR3, taken from reference TRBV7-3 and TRBJ2-2): GAGVSQTPSNKVTEKGKYVELRCDPISGHTALYWYRQSLGQGPEFLIYFQGTGAADDSGLPNDRFFAVRPEGSVSTLKIQRTERGDSAVYLCASSPTPGPGELFFGEGSRLTVL.